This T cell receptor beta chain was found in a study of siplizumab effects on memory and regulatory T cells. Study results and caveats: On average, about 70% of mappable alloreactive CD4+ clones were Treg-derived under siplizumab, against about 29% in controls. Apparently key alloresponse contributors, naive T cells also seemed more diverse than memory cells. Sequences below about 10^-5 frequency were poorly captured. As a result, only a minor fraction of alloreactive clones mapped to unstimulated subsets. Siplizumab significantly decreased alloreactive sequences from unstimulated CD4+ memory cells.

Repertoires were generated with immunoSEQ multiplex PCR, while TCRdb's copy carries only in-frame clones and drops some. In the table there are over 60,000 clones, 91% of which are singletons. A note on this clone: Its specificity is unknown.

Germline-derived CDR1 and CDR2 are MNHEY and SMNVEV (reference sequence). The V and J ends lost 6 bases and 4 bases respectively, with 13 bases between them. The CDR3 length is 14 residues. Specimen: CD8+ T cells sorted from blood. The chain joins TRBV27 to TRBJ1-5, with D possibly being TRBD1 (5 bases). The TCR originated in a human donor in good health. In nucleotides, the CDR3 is TGTGCCAGCAGCACCATTGGGGGAAATCAGCCCCAGCATTTT. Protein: CASSTIGGNQPQHF.